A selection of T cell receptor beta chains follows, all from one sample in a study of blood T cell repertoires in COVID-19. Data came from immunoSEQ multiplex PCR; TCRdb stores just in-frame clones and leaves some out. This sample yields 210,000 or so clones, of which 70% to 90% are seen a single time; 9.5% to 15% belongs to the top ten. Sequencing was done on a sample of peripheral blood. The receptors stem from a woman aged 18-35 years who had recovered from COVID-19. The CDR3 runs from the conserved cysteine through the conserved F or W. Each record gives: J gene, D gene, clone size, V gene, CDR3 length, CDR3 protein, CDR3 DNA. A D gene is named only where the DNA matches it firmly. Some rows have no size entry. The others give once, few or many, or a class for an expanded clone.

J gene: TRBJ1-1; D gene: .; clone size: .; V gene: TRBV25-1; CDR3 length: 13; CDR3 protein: CASSDLQGFTAFF; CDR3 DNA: TGTGCCAGCAGTGATCTGCAGGGGTTTACAGCTTTCTTT
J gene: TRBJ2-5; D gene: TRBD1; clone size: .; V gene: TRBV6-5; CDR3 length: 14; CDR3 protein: CASSWDRGAVGQYF; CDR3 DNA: TGTGCCAGCAGTTGGGACAGAGGTGCAGTTGGCCAGTACTTC
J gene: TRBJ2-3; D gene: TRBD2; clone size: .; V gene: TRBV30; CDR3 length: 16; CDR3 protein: CAWTLKGTISTDTQYF; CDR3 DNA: TGTGCCTGGACCCTAAAAGGGACTATTAGCACAGATACGCAGTATTTT
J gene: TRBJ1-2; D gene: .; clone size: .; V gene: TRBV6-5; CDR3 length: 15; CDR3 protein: CASITEPGHSYGYTF; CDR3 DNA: TGTGCCAGCATAACCGAACCGGGACACTCATATGGCTACACCTTC
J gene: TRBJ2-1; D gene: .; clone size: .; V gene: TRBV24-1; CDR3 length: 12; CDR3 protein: CATSGLVLEQFF; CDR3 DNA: TGTGCCACCAGTGGACTAGTACTTGAGCAGTTCTTC
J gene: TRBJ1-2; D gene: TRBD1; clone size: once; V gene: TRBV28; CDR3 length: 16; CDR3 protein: CASSLGLDRSDYGYTF; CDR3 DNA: TGTGCCAGCAGTTTAGGGTTGGACAGGAGCGACTATGGCTACACCTTC
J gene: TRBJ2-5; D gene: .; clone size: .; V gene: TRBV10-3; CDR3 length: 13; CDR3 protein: CAISVSLLETQYF; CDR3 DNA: TGTGCCATCAGTGTTTCCCTCCTAGAGACCCAGTACTTC
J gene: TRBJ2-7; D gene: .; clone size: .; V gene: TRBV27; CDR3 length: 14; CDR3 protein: CASSLGRSSYEQYF; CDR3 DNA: TGTGCCAGCAGTTTAGGGAGGTCGTCCTACGAGCAGTACTTC
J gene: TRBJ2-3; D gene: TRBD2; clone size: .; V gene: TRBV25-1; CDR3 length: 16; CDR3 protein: CASSEYGFGRTDTQYF; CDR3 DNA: TGTGCCAGCAGTGAATACGGATTCGGGAGGACAGATACGCAGTATTTT
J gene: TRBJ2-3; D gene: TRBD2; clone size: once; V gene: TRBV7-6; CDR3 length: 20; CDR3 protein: CASSDGLAGGPATSTDTQYF; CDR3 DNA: TGTGCCAGCAGCGACGGACTAGCGGGAGGGCCCGCCACTAGCACAGATACGCAGTATTTT
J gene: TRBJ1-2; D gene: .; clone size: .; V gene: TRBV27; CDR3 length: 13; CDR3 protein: CASSLTGRYGYTF; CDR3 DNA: TGTGCCAGCAGTTTAACAGGGCGCTATGGCTACACCTTC
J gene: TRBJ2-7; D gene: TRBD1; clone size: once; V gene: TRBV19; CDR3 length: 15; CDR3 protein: CASSPGQGGYYEQYF; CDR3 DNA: TGTGCCAGTAGTCCCGGACAGGGGGGTTACTACGAGCAGTACTTC
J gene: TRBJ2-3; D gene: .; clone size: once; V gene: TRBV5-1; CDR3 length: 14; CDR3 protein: CASSLGASTDTQYF; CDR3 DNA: TGCGCCAGCAGCTTGGGGGCGAGCACAGATACGCAGTATTTT
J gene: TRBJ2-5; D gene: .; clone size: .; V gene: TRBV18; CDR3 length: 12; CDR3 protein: CASAAAQETQYF; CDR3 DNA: TGTGCCAGCGCAGCGGCCCAAGAGACCCAGTACTTC
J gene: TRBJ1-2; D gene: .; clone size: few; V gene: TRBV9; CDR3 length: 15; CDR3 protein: CASSVEPTSKYGYTF; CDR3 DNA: TGTGCCAGCAGCGTAGAGCCTACCTCAAAATATGGCTACACCTTC
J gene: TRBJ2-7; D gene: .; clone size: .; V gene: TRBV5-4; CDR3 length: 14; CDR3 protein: CASSLVMVPGEQYF; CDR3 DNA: TGTGCCAGCAGCTTGGTCATGGTACCGGGCGAGCAGTACTTC
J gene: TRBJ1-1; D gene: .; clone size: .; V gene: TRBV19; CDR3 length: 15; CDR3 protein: CASSWQGNLNTEAFF; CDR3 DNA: TGTGCCAGTAGTTGGCAGGGCAACTTGAACACTGAAGCTTTCTTT
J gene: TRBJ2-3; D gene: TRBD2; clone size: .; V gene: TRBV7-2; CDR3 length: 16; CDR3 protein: CASSLAPTGGTDTQYF; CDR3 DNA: TGTGCCAGCAGCTTAGCGCCAACGGGAGGAACAGATACGCAGTATTTT
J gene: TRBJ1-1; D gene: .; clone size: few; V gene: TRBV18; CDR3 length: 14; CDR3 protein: CASSPDQVNTEAFF; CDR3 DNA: TGTGCCAGCTCACCAGATCAGGTGAACACTGAAGCTTTCTTT
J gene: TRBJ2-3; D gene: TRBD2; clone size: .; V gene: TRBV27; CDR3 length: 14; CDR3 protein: CASSSGTNTDTQYF; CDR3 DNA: TGTGCCAGCAGTTCCGGGACTAACACAGATACGCAGTATTTT
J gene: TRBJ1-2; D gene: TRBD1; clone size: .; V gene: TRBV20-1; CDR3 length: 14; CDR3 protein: CSASKGAMDYGYTF; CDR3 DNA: TGCAGTGCTAGTAAGGGGGCGATGGACTATGGCTACACCTTC
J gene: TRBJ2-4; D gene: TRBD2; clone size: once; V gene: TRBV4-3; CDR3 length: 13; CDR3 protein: CASSQDSGDIQYF; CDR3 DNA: TGCGCCAGCAGCCAAGATAGCGGGGACATTCAGTACTTC
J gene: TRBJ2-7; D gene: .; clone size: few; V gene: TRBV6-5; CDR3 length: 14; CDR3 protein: CASKRLGSSYEQYF; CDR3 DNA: TGTGCCAGCAAAAGGCTCGGGTCCTCCTACGAGCAGTACTTC
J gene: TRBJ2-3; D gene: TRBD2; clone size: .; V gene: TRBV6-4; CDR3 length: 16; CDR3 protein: CASSDSQRESGDTQYF; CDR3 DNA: TGTGCCAGCAGTGACTCCCAGCGGGAGTCTGGAGATACGCAGTATTTT
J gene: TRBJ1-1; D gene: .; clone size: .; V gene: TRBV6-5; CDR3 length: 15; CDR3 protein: CASSSVVSGDTEAFF; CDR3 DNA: TGTGCCAGCAGTTCCGTCGTTTCGGGGGACACTGAAGCTTTCTTT
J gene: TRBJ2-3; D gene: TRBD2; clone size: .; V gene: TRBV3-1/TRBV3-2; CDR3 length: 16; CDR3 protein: CASSQAGLAATDTQYF; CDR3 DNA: TGTGCCAGCAGCCAAGCAGGACTAGCGGCCACAGATACGCAGTATTTT
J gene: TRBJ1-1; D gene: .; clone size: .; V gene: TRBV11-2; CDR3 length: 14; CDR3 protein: CASRPPFGNTEAFF; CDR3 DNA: TGTGCCAGCAGGCCTCCCTTCGGGAACACTGAAGCTTTCTTT